This T cell receptor beta chain stems from a study of blood T cell repertoires in COVID-19. Assay used: immunoSEQ multiplex PCR; TCRdb lists only in-frame clones, some missing. The sample holds roughly 150,000 clones, around nine tenths seen once. CDR1 MNHEY and CDR2 SVGEGT come from the germline V gene. The CDR3 is 11 residues long. V was cut by 6 bases and J by 10 bases, with 12 bases left in between. The specimen was peripheral blood. The J gene is TRBJ1-1, the V gene TRBV6-2 or TRBV6-3; D may be TRBD1 (5 bases). This sequence was found in a man aged 45-60 years who had recovered from COVID-19. CDR3 amino acids: CASSSGTVAFF. The CDR3 nucleotides read TGTGCCAGCAGCAGCGGGACGGTAGCTTTCTTT.